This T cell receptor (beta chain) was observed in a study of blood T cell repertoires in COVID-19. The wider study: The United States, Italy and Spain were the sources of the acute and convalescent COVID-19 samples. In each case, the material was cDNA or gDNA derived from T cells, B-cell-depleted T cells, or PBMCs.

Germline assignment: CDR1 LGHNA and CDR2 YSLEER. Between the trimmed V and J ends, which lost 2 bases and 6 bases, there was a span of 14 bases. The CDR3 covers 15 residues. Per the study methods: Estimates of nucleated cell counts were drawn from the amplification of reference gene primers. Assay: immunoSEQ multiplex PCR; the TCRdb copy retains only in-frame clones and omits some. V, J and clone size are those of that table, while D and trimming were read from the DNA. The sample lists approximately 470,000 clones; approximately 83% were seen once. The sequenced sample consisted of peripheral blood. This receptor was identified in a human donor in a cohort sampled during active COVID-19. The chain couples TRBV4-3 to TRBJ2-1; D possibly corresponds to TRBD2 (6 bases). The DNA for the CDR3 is TGCGCCAGCAGCCAACATCTGACTAGTGGCAATGAGCAGTTCTTC. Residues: CASSQHLTSGNEQFF.